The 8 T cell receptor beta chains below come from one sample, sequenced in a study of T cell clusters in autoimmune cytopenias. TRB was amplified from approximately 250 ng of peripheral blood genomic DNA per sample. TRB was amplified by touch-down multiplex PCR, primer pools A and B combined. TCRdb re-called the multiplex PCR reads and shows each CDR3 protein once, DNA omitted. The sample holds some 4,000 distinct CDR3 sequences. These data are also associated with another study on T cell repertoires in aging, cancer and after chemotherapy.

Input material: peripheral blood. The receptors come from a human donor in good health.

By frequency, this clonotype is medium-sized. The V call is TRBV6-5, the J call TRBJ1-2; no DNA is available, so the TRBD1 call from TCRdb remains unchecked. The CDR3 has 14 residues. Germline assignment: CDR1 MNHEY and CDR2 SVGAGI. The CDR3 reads CASSYSKGGYGYTF.

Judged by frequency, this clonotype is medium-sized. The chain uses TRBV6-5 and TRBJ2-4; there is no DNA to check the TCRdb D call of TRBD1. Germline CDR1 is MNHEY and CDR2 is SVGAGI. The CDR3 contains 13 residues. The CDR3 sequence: CASRGTGKNIQYF.

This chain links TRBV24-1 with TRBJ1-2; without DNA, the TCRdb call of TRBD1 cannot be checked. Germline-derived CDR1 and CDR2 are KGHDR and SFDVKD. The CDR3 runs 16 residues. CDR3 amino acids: CATSDPFDRGTYGYTF.

CDR3: CSVDDRDYGYTF. V is TRBV20-1 and J is TRBJ1-2; TCRdb's D call of TRBD1 is untestable without DNA. Germline V lookup: CDR1 DFQATT, CDR2 SNEGSKA (reference sequence). The CDR3 contains 12 residues.

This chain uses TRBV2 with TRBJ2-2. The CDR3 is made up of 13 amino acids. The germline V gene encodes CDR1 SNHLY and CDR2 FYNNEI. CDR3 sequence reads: CASSATRGGELFF.

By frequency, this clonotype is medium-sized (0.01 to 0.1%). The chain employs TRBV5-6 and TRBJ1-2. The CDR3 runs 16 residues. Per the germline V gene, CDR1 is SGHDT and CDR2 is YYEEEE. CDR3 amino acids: CASSKGRQTENYGYTF.

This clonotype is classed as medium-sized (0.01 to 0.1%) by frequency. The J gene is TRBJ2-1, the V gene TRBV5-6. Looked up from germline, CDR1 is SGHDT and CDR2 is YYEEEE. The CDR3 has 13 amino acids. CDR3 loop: CASSLWPRYEQFF.

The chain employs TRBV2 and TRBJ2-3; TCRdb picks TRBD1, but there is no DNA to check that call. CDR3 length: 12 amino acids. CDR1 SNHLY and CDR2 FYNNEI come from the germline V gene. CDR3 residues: CASGTGSDTQYF.